This TCR beta chain was documented in a study of T-cell reconstitution after alpha-beta-depleted transplantation in children (dated by TCRdb to the mid-2010s). With regard to the full study: Using TCR repertoire profiling, the study followed T-cell immune reconstitution in a quantitative way in children after TCRalphabeta/CD19-depleted allogeneic hematopoietic cell transplantation.

The germline V gene gives CDR1 as SGHRS and CDR2 as YFSETQ. Between the V and J ends, shortened by 8 bases and 1 base respectively, the junction contains 5 bases. From the cysteine through the phenylalanine, the CDR3 covers 11 amino acids. Only CDR3 DNA is held: 33 bases, read in frame from base 1. Concerning this clonotype: Its target antigen remains unknown. Per-base quality was not reported, and no clone a single base away is much larger than it.

Library prep was done by PCR. Sequencing instrument: Illumina HiSeq 2500. To normalize quantification of the TCRbeta repertoire, the TCR libraries were built with molecular barcoding that relied on unique molecular identifiers. TCRdb itself trimmed the public reads at Q25 with fastp, ran MiXCR and retained productive beta chains. CDR3 protein duplicates are merged, each entry listing the most common genes and DNA. The sample table records around 600,000 distinct CDR3 sequences; 16% of these occur just once. The top ten constitute 0.85% to 1.3% of the sample. The input for sequencing was PBMCs from the stem cell graft donor, taken from the stem cell graft. The TCR was taken from a human donor who donated a stem cell graft to a child with acute myeloid leukemia. This sequence uses TRBV5-1 and TRBJ2-3; the D gene is unclear. The CDR3 is CASFRTDTQYF. The DNA sequence is given as TGCGCCAGTTTCCGCACAGATACGCAGTATTTT.